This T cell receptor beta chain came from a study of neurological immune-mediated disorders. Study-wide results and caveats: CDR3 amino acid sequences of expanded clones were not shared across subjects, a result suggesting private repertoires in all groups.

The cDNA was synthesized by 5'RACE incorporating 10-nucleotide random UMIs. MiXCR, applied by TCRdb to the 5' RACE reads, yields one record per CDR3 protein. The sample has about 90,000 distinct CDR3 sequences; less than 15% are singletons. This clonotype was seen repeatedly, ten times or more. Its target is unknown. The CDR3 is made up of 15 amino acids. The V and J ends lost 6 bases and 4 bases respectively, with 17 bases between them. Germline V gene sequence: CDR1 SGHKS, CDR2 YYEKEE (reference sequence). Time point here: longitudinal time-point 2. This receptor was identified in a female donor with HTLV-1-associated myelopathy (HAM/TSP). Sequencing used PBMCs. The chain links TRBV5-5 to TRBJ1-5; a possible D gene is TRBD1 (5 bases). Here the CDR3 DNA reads TGTGCCAGCACCCTGAGCGGGGGACGTAATCAGCCCCAGCATTTT. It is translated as CASTLSGGRNQPQHF.